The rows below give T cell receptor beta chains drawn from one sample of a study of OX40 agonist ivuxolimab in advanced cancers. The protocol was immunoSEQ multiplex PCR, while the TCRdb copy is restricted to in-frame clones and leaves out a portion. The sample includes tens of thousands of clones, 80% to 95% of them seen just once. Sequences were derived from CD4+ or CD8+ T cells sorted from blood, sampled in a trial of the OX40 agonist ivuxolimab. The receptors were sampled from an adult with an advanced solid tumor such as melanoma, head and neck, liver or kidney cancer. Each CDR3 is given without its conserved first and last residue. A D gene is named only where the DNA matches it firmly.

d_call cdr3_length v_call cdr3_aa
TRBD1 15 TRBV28 ASSPTKGARGETEAF
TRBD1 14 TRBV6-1 ASSEGIAGGGNIQY
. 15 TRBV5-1 ASREGPGGYGANVLT
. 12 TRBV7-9 ASSLGAYQETQY
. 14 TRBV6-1 ASSEALPIGNQPQH
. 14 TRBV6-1 ASSEGFTVRVGELF
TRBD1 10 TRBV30 ACPDRGYGYT
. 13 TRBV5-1 ASSLEPTSNQPQH
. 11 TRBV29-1 SVEDRGGWTQY
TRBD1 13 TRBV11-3 ASRPTGGNTGELF
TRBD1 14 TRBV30 AWSRRLTGDSEKLF
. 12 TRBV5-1 ASSFTDSYNEQF
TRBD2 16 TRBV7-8 ASSARPVSTSGSYEQY
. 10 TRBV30 ASGLNTGELF
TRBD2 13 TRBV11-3 ASSSLAGAYNEQF
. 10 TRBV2 ASREGAKTQY
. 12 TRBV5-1 ASSLTTNTGELF